These T cell receptor beta chains were read from a single sample in a study of blood T cell repertoires in COVID-19. The assay was immunoSEQ multiplex PCR, and TCRdb's table has in-frame clones only and misses some. The table lists roughly 350,000 clones, around 86% of them singletons, with around 6% in the top ten. The sequenced sample was peripheral blood. The receptors here all came from a woman aged 50 to 65 with COVID-19, enrolled during active disease. Each CDR3 is given with its conserved first and last residue. D genes are given only for firm matches. Expanded clones are given a class, and other clones once, few, many or no size at all.

size	length	D	V	J	DNA	CDR3
NA	16	TRBD1	TRBV15	TRBJ1-5	TGTGCCACCAGCCAAGACAGGGGGAGAGGCAATCAGCCCCAGCATTTT	CATSQDRGRGNQPQHF
NA	14	NA	TRBV6-5	TRBJ1-2	TGTGCCAGCAGTTACTCTACCGGACAATATGGCTACACCTTC	CASSYSTGQYGYTF
NA	18	NA	TRBV5-4	TRBJ2-1	TGTGCCAGCATCAGGTCGCTAAGCGGAGACCCTACCTACAATGAGCAGTTCTTC	CASIRSLSGDPTYNEQFF
NA	17	TRBD2	TRBV25-1	TRBJ2-3	TGTGCCAGCGGTGCGGAGGTTGCGGGAGGGGTACTGCATACGCAGTATTTT	CASGAEVAGGVLHTQYF
once	15	NA	TRBV11-2	TRBJ1-3	TGTGCCAGCAGCTTTCTGGACTTCTCTGGAAACACCATATATTTT	CASSFLDFSGNTIYF
NA	14	NA	TRBV19	TRBJ1-2	TGTGCCAGTAGTATTAGTACAGGGAACTATGGCTACACCTTC	CASSISTGNYGYTF
NA	15	NA	TRBV27	TRBJ2-6	TGTGCCAGCAGCCGCGGATTCACTGGGGCCAACGTCCTGACTTTC	CASSRGFTGANVLTF
once	17	TRBD1	TRBV19	TRBJ1-1	TGTGCCAGTAGTCTCATCCCCTCGGGACAGTTCAGGACTGAAGCTTTCTTT	CASSLIPSGQFRTEAFF
NA	15	TRBD1	TRBV5-1	TRBJ2-1	TGCGCCAGCAGCTTAACGCCGGGACAGGGCAATGAGCAGTTCTTC	CASSLTPGQGNEQFF
NA	14	TRBD1	TRBV4-1	TRBJ2-3	TGCGCCAGCAGCCCAAGGACAGGGAAAGATACGCAGTATTTT	CASSPRTGKDTQYF
NA	15	NA	TRBV30	TRBJ2-2	TGTGCCTGGAGGGCGGGATGGTTAAACACCGGGGAGCTGTTTTTT	CAWRAGWLNTGELFF
NA	13	NA	TRBV13	TRBJ2-1	TGTGCCGGAGAGGCAGGGAATAGCAATGAGCAGTTCTTC	CAGEAGNSNEQFF
NA	15	TRBD1	TRBV7-2	TRBJ1-1	TGTGCCAGCAGCCTCTGGACAGGCTCGGACACTGAAGCTTTCTTT	CASSLWTGSDTEAFF
NA	14	TRBD1	TRBV5-1	TRBJ2-5	TGCGCCAGCAGCTGGACAGGTGTACAAGAGACCCAGTACTTC	CASSWTGVQETQYF
NA	17	TRBD1	TRBV5-1	TRBJ1-2	TGCGCCAGCAGCTTAAGCCCGGCAGGGGGCGCTGACTATGGCTACACCTTC	CASSLSPAGGADYGYTF
NA	14	TRBD1	TRBV6-2/TRBV6-3	TRBJ2-5	TGTGCCAGCAGCGGGACAGGGGGCGTTGGGACCCAGTACTTC	CASSGTGGVGTQYF
NA	18	TRBD1	TRBV5-1	TRBJ2-4	TGCGCCAGCAGCTTGGTCGGACAGGGGGCGTCAGCCAAAAACATTCAGTACTTC	CASSLVGQGASAKNIQYF
NA	14	TRBD1	TRBV7-2	TRBJ1-4	TGTGCCAGCAGCTTAGATGGGACAGGGGAAAAACTGTTTTTT	CASSLDGTGEKLFF
NA	14	TRBD1	TRBV5-4	TRBJ1-1	TGTGCCAGCAGCGGACAGGGTGGATATGCTGAAGCTTTCTTT	CASSGQGGYAEAFF
NA	15	TRBD1	TRBV5-1	TRBJ1-2	TGCGCCAGCAGCTTGGATGGGACAGGGCGTTATGGCTACACCTTC	CASSLDGTGRYGYTF
NA	14	NA	TRBV30	TRBJ1-5	TGTGCCTGGAGTGTACTCGGGGGCAATCAGCCCCAGCATTTT	CAWSVLGGNQPQHF
NA	11	TRBD1	TRBV11-2	TRBJ2-3	TGTGCCAGCACCAGGGGGAATACGCAGTATTTT	CASTRGNTQYF
NA	16	NA	TRBV18	TRBJ1-5	TGTGCCAGCTCACCAAACGTCGAAACAGGGCGTCAGCCCCAGCATTTT	CASSPNVETGRQPQHF
NA	11	NA	TRBV25-1	TRBJ1-4	TGTGCCAGCAGTGCGGTCGGTAAACTGTTTTTT	CASSAVGKLFF
NA	16	TRBD1	TRBV11-1	TRBJ1-1	TGTGCCAGCAGCCCGAGGACAGGGGGCGTAAGGACTGAAGCTTTCTTT	CASSPRTGGVRTEAFF
NA	13	NA	TRBV18	TRBJ2-7	TGTGCCAGCTCACCAGAGGGGGCGGGGGAGCAGTACTTC	CASSPEGAGEQYF
NA	16	NA	TRBV24-1	TRBJ2-2	TGTGCCACCAGTGACCCCGGGAACCCGAACACCGGGGAGCTGTTTTTT	CATSDPGNPNTGELFF
NA	15	NA	TRBV6-6	TRBJ1-5	TGTGCCAGCAGTTACGAACAGGGAGGGGGTCAGCCCCAGCATTTT	CASSYEQGGGQPQHF
once	12	NA	TRBV5-1	TRBJ2-5	TGCGCCAGCAGCTTGGCAGGGGAGACCCAGTACTTC	CASSLAGETQYF
NA	15	NA	TRBV9	TRBJ1-3	TGTGCCAGCAGCGTAGAAACGGGTGCGGGAAACACCATATATTTT	CASSVETGAGNTIYF
NA	14	NA	TRBV2	TRBJ1-5	TGTGCCAGCAAGCGGACAGATAGCAATCAGCCCCAGCATTTT	CASKRTDSNQPQHF
NA	16	TRBD1	TRBV5-6	TRBJ1-2	TGTGCCAGCAGCGCCGGGACAGGGGGAACTAACTATGGCTACACCTTC	CASSAGTGGTNYGYTF
NA	13	NA	TRBV9	TRBJ2-1	TGTGCCAGCAGCTTTAGTCCTGTCGATGAGCAGTTCTTC	CASSFSPVDEQFF
NA	15	TRBD2	TRBV6-5	TRBJ2-7	TGTGCCAGCACCCGACTAGCGGGAGGACCCTACGAGCAGTACTTC	CASTRLAGGPYEQYF
NA	14	NA	TRBV5-4	TRBJ2-3	TGTGCCAGCAGCTTGCCCAGGAGCACAGATACGCAGTATTTT	CASSLPRSTDTQYF
NA	12	NA	TRBV18	TRBJ2-7	TGTGCCAGCTCAGGATCAGGGGCACTAGTTCTTTTC	CASSGSGALVLF
few	14	TRBD1	TRBV5-4	TRBJ2-7	TGTGCCAGCAGCTCCAGGGGGTCAACCTACGAGCAGTACTTC	CASSSRGSTYEQYF
NA	14	NA	TRBV5-6	TRBJ1-2	TGTGCCAGCAGCTTGGCAGGGAAGGACTATGGCTACACCTTC	CASSLAGKDYGYTF
NA	15	TRBD2	TRBV9	TRBJ2-1	TGTGCCAGCAGCGTGAGGACTAGCGGGACCAATGAGCAGTTCTTC	CASSVRTSGTNEQFF
few	14	TRBD1	TRBV7-9	TRBJ1-1	TGTGCCAGCAGCTTGGGACAGGCGAACACTGAAGCTTTCTTT	CASSLGQANTEAFF
NA	13	NA	TRBV5-1	TRBJ2-7	TGCGCCAGCAGCTTGGTGGTAGACTACGAGCAGTACTTC	CASSLVVDYEQYF
NA	16	NA	TRBV27	TRBJ2-6	TGTGCCAGCAGTCCCACGGGGGGCGGAGGGGCCAACGTCCTGACTTTC	CASSPTGGGGANVLTF
NA	14	TRBD1	TRBV5-1	TRBJ1-5	TGCGCCAGCAGCGGGGGACAGGGAAATCAGCCCCAGCATTTT	CASSGGQGNQPQHF
few	11	NA	TRBV20-1	TRBJ1-4	TGCAGTGCTGAGGGTAATGAAAAACTGTTTTTT	CSAEGNEKLFF